The 16 T cell receptor beta chains in this list originate from one sample, sequenced in a study of glioma-infiltrating T cells (dated by TCRdb to between 2015 and 2016). Sequenced on an Illumina MiSeq. The iRepertoire nested amplicon-rescue multiplex PCR (arm-PCR) platform was used to amplify TCR alpha and beta CDR3 regions from RNA. TCRdb itself trimmed the public reads at Q25 with fastp, ran MiXCR and retained productive beta chains. Merged by CDR3 protein, the rows form single entries marked with the most common genes and DNA. This sample holds roughly 100,000 distinct CDR3 sequences; 35% to 45% were observed only once. Roughly two fifths of the sample is taken by the ten largest. Sequenced: glioma tissue, nonneoplastic brain tissue, or PBMCs (not recorded which). Receptors were obtained from a human donor with low-grade glioma or glioblastoma, undergoing nonglioma brain surgery, or in good health (not recorded which).

This clonotype has ten or more counts. One junction end disagrees with the germline gene, perhaps due to a read error. The chain carries TRBV15 and TRBJ1-2; D gene uncertain. CDR1 is LNHNV and CDR2 is YYDKDF in the germline V gene (reference sequence). The CDR3 runs to 16 residues. CDR3 coding DNA: TGTGCCACCGGCAGAGAGCCTAGGTCCCTAAACTATGGCTACACCTTC. This gives the protein CATGREPRSLNYGYTF. The full variable domain, its missing parts supplied by reference TRBV15 and TRBJ1-2, is DAMVIQNPRYQVTQFGKPVTLSCSQTLNHNVMYWYQQKSSQAPKLLFHYYDKDFNNEADTPDNFQSRRPNTSFCFLDIRSPGLGDTAMYLCATGREPRSLNYGYTFGSGTRLTVV.

The V gene is TRBV7-2, the J gene TRBJ2-3; 8 nucleotides agree with TRBD2. The CDR3 loop spans 18 amino acids. The ends lost 2 bases at V and 3 bases at J; junction bases unmatched: 13. Germline assignment: CDR1 SGHTA and CDR2 FQGNSA. The CDR3 sequence: CASSLSLPSGGGTDTQYF. DNA for the CDR3: TGTGCCAGCAGCTTAAGTTTGCCCAGCGGGGGTGGGACAGATACGCAGTATTTT.

This clonotype has at least ten counts. This chain uses TRBV5-1 with TRBJ2-3, with TRBD1 as a possible D gene (5 bases). This CDR3 comprises 15 residues. Germline-derived CDR1 and CDR2 are SGHRS and YFSETQ. Trimming cost V 3 bases and J 2 bases, with 13 bases left between them. The CDR3 spells CASSWTHPTTDTQYF. In DNA form, the CDR3 reads TGCGCCAGCAGCTGGACACATCCAACCACAGATACGCAGTATTTT.

This clonotype was detected ten times or more. The rearrangement joins TRBV20-1 to TRBJ2-3, with a tentative D call TRBD2 (5 bases). Germline values: CDR1 DFQATT, CDR2 SNEGSKA (reference sequence). V was trimmed by 3 bases and J by 2 bases, leaving 12 bases between them. The CDR3 covers 14 residues. The CDR3 nucleotides are TGCAGTGCTAGGGAGTCAGCGGACACAGATACGCAGTATTTT. Translating gives CSARESADTDTQYF.

This chain joins TRBV6-4 and TRBJ2-1; 13 nucleotides align to TRBD2. J was trimmed by 0 bases and V by 6 bases; bases with no gene match: 11. Per germline, CDR1 MRHNA and CDR2 SNTAGT. The CDR3 contains 19 residues. The DNA for the CDR3 is TGTGCCAGCAGAAACAATTTACTAGCGGGGGGGAGCTCCTACAATGAGCAGTTCTTC. Protein product: CASRNNLLAGGSSYNEQFF.

A note on this clonotype: Without the conserved terminal phenylalanine or tryptophan, this CDR3 likely stems from a read error. The V gene is TRBV2, the J gene TRBJ2-5; TRBD1 matches 12 bases. The germline CDR1 and CDR2 sequences are SNHLY and FYNNEI. V lost 2 bases to trimming and J lost 1 base; unmatched junction nucleotides: 14. The CDR3 totals 20 residues. The CDR3 loop is CASSERTRPGTGGLQETQYS. DNA for the CDR3: TGTGCCAGCAGTGAACGGACAAGACCAGGGACAGGGGGCCTCCAAGAGACCCAGTACTCC.

A remark on this clonotype: A read error may produce the germline difference seen at one junction end. The V call is TRBV28, the J call TRBJ2-1; 8 bases align to TRBD1. The CDR3 contains 14 residues. CDR1 is MDHEN, CDR2 SYDVKM, per germline. The CDR3, as DNA: TGTGCCAGCAGGTACGACAGGGGTTACGGCGAGCAGTTATTC. Protein sequence: CASRYDRGYGEQLF.

This chain uses TRBV7-9 with TRBJ1-1; the D is unclear. The CDR3 sequence is 14 residues long. V dropped 0 bases and J dropped 1 base, with 6 bases sitting between them. CDR1 SEHNR and CDR2 FQNEAQ come from the germline V gene (reference sequence). The CDR3 sequence: CASSLAAGNTEAFF. As DNA, the CDR3 is TGTGCCAGCAGCTTAGCGGCAGGGAACACTGAAGCTTTCTTT.

This chain connects TRBV9 to TRBJ2-3, with TRBD2 as a possible D gene (6 bases). This CDR3 has 13 residues. V lost 4 bases and J lost 6, with 12 bases in between. CDR1 and CDR2 from the germline V gene are SGDLS and YYNGEE. The CDR3 here is CASSRGAGDTQYF. For the CDR3, the DNA is TGTGCCAGCAGCAGAGGGGCGGGGGATACGCAGTATTTT.

The chain is built from TRBV28 and TRBJ2-7; 8 bases line up with TRBD1. This CDR3 contains 15 residues. Germline V gives CDR1 MDHEN, CDR2 SYDVKM. CDR3 region: CVSSFSVQGVYEQYF. CDR3 nucleotides: TGTGTTAGCAGTTTTTCTGTACAGGGGGTTTACGAGCAGTACTTC.

The chain joins TRBV4-1 to TRBJ2-1; D not resolved. Germline loops: CDR1 MGHRA, CDR2 YSYEKL. This CDR3 region has 14 residues. The CDR3 protein is CSSSQDGRSNEQFF. The CDR3 nucleotides read TGCAGCAGTAGCCAAGACGGACGAAGCAATGAGCAGTTCTTC.

This clonotype was detected once. It may be a read error: a sequence one base away is much more abundant. This CDR3 is missing its conserved last phenylalanine or tryptophan, likely due to a read error. This chain connects TRBV11-2 to TRBJ2-5, with 7 bases matching TRBD2. The length of the CDR3 is 15 residues. The germline V gene has CDR1 SGHAT and CDR2 FQNNGV. V dropped 5 bases and J dropped 5; count of bases not matched to a gene: 11. In DNA form, the CDR3 reads TGTGCCAGCAGCCGCCCCCCGACTAGCAGGGAGACCCAGTACCTC. As protein: CASSRPPTSRETQYL.

Ten or more counts support this clonotype. The chain uses TRBV2 and TRBJ2-7, with 9 nucleotides matching TRBD2. CDR1 and CDR2 from the germline V gene are SNHLY and FYNNEI. This CDR3 region has 13 residues. Trimming removed 6 bases from V and 7 bases from J; junction bases left unmatched: 7. The CDR3 loop is CASRFSSGGEQYF. CDR3 in DNA: TGTGCCAGCAGATTCTCCAGCGGGGGGGAGCAGTACTTC.

The chain has TRBV5-4 and TRBJ2-2, with D unresolved. The germline V gene encodes CDR1 SGHNT and CDR2 YYREEE (reference sequence). The CDR3 is made up of 15 amino acids. Trimming took 3 bases from V and 1 from J, leaving 10 bases between them. CDR3: CASSSAQKNTGELFF. CDR3 sequence (DNA): TGTGCCAGCAGCTCGGCCCAGAAGAACACCGGGGAGCTGTTTTTT.

This clonotype has a count of ten or more. V gene TRBV28 combines with J gene TRBJ1-2; D is uncertain. Germline assignment: CDR1 MDHEN and CDR2 SYDVKM. The CDR3 sequence is 12 residues long. Deletions cut 5 bases from V and 1 base from J, with 5 bases between. CDR3 coding DNA: TGTGCCAGCAGTCGTTTTAACTATGGCTACACCTTC. It specifies CASSRFNYGYTF.

This clonotype occurred many times. The rearrangement joins TRBV6-1 to TRBJ2-1; TRBD2 agrees at 12 bases. The junction had 12 bases not matched to a gene; V was cut back by 7 bases and J by 5 bases. The CDR3 loop spans 17 amino acids. Germline CDR1 and CDR2: MNHNS and SASEGT. The CDR3 DNA sequence: TGTGCCAGCAACCAGGGTCTAGCGGGAGGGCTCAACAATGAGCAGTTCTTC. Translation gives CASNQGLAGGLNNEQFF.